This is a list of T cell receptor beta chains from one sample in a study of Graves' ophthalmopathy and Graves' hyperthyroidism. MiXCR, applied by TCRdb to the multiplex PCR reads, yields one record per CDR3 protein. The table includes more than 550,000 distinct CDR3 sequences, over 40% detected once. Sequencing used peripheral blood. The source is an adult man with Graves' ophthalmopathy. The CDR3 runs from the conserved cysteine through the conserved F or W. The D gene is left open where the match is weak. Size tells how often a clone was seen (once, few, many) or the class of an expanded clone, and some rows leave it out.

clone size | J gene | V gene | D gene | CDR3 protein | CDR3 DNA
many | TRBJ1-1 | TRBV12-3/TRBV12-4 | . | CASSVSTRAFF | TGTGCCAGCAGTGTATCCACCAGGGCTTTCTTT
many | TRBJ1-4 | TRBV25-1 | . | CASSDGAGAVEKLFF | TGTGCCAGCAGTGATGGGGCAGGGGCTGTGGAAAAACTGTTTTTT
many | TRBJ2-7 | TRBV5-1 | . | CASSPMTGDPTYEQYF | TGCGCCAGCAGCCCAATGACAGGAGACCCAACCTACGAGCAGTACTTC
. | TRBJ2-7 | TRBV19 | TRBD2 | CASSPGGGARPLYEQYF | TGCGCCAGCAGCCCGGGAGGGGGGGCTCGACCACTCTACGAGCAGTACTTC
once | TRBJ1-5 | TRBV24-1 | . | CATSGTAYEHF | TGTGCCACCAGTGGGACAGCCTACGAGCATTTT
many | TRBJ1-2 | TRBV10-3 | TRBD1 | CAISLGQGINYGYTF | TGTGCCATCAGCCTGGGACAGGGTATTAACTATGGCTACACCTTC
many | TRBJ1-2 | TRBV7-9 | . | CASSSSPSRHGYTF | TGTGCCAGCAGCTCCTCCCCCTCTCGGCATGGCTACACCTTC
many | TRBJ2-7 | TRBV12-3/TRBV12-4 | . | CASSLAQGTYEQYF | TGTGCCAGCAGTTTAGCACAGGGAACCTACGAGCAGTACTTC
few | TRBJ1-6 | TRBV19 | . | CASSIEGSPRDSPLHF | TGTGCCAGTAGTATAGAGGGGTCACCAAGGGATTCACCCCTCCACTTT
. | TRBJ2-3 | TRBV5-6 | . | CASSFRRDTQYF | TGTGCCAGCAGCTTTCGGCGGGATACGCAGTATTTT
few | TRBJ1-1 | TRBV4-2 | TRBD1 | CASSQDRWGQGVMNTEAFF | TGTGCCAGCAGCCAAGATCGGTGGGGACAGGGGGTTATGAACACTGAAGCTTTCTTT
. | TRBJ1-4 | TRBV10-3 | . | CAISPISSSGANGKLFF | TGTGCCATCAGTCCGATCTCCAGCTCTGGGGCCAACGGGAAACTGTTTTTT
few | TRBJ2-5 | TRBV6-2/TRBV6-3 | . | CASSYSTRPTVKTQYF | TGTGCCAGCAGTTACTCCACCCGACCGACGGTGAAGACCCAGTACTTC
. | TRBJ1-1 | TRBV25-1 | . | CASTLEAGAGIEAFF | TGTGCCAGCACCCTGGAGGCGGGGGCAGGAATTGAAGCTTTCTTT
. | TRBJ2-5 | TRBV9 | . | CASSGSSGVETQYF | TGTGCCAGCAGCGGGAGCTCCGGGGTCGAGACCCAGTACTTC
many | TRBJ2-7 | TRBV7-2 | TRBD2 | CASSLELAGGYEQYF | TGTGCCAGCAGCTTAGAACTAGCGGGAGGTTACGAGCAGTACTTC
many | TRBJ2-7 | TRBV2 | . | CASSPSLRAYEQYF | TGTGCCAGCAGCCCCTCCCTTAGGGCCTACGAGCAGTACTTC
. | TRBJ2-5 | TRBV10-3 | TRBD2 | CASRDQAGGRGETQYF | TGTGCCAGCAGAGATCAAGCGGGGGGCCGTGGAGAGACCCAGTACTTC
. | TRBJ1-4 | TRBV20-1 | . | CSASSGHLSEKLFF | TGCAGTGCTAGCTCCGGACATCTAAGCGAAAAACTGTTTTTT
many | TRBJ2-5 | TRBV7-2 | . | CASSSSGTQETQYF | TGTGCCAGCAGCTCATCCGGGACGCAAGAGACCCAGTACTTC
many | TRBJ2-2 | TRBV7-9 | TRBD1 | CASSSGQGYTGELFF | TGTGCCAGCAGCTCCGGACAGGGGTACACCGGGGAGCTGTTTTTT
many | TRBJ1-5 | TRBV20-1 | TRBD1 | CSASPGTGDNQPQHF | TGCAGTGCTAGTCCCGGGACAGGGGACAATCAGCCCCAGCATTTT
. | TRBJ2-6 | TRBV10-3 | TRBD2 | CASSLSRTSGGRSGANVLTF | TGTGCCAGCAGTCTAAGCCGAACTAGCGGGGGTCGCTCTGGGGCCAACGTCCTGACTTTC
. | TRBJ2-3 | TRBV10-3 | TRBD2 | CASSSGLAETDTQYF | TGTGCCAGCAGCTCGGGACTAGCGGAGACAGATACGCAGTATTTT
many | TRBJ1-1 | TRBV15 | . | CATSRGSRGAFSAFF | TGTGCCACCAGCAGAGGCTCCCGGGGGGCTTTTTCAGCTTTCTTT
many | TRBJ2-7 | TRBV3-1 | . | CASSQDRGEQYF | TGTGCCAGCAGCCAAGATCGGGGCGAGCAGTACTTC
. | TRBJ2-3 | TRBV24-1 | . | CATSDSGTLTDTQYF | TGTGCCACCAGTGACTCCGGGACACTTACAGATACGCAGTATTTT
few | TRBJ2-7 | TRBV10-3 | TRBD1 | CASSYDRVSAEQYF | TGTGCCAGCAGTTACGACAGGGTATCGGCCGAGCAGTACTTC
. | TRBJ1-2 | TRBV12-3/TRBV12-4 | . | CASSQEAYSYGYTF | TGTGCCAGCAGCCAGGAGGCTTACTCATATGGCTACACCTTC
. | TRBJ1-4 | TRBV7-9 | . | CVSSLGQPNEKLFF | TGTGTCAGCAGCTTAGGTCAGCCCAATGAAAAACTGTTTTTT
few | TRBJ1-6 | TRBV5-1 | . | CASSPDPGSGSPLHF | TGCGCCAGCAGCCCGGACCCGGGGTCGGGGTCACCCCTCCACTTT
many | TRBJ1-1 | TRBV5-1 | . | CASSLVREDTEAFF | TGCGCCAGCAGCTTGGTCAGGGAGGACACTGAAGCTTTCTTT
few | TRBJ2-5 | TRBV20-1 | . | CSARDGESQYF | TGCAGTGCTAGAGATGGGGAGTCCCAGTACTTC
few | TRBJ1-3 | TRBV5-1 | TRBD1 | CASSLGTGGNTIYF | TGCGCCAGCAGCTTGGGGACAGGGGGAAACACCATATATTTT
few | TRBJ2-5 | TRBV6-1 | . | CASSGVRSQETQYF | TGTGCCAGCAGTGGTGTACGGTCCCAAGAGACCCAGTACTTC
many | TRBJ2-5 | TRBV12-3/TRBV12-4 | . | CASSSLQGLRQETQYF | TGTGCCAGCAGTTCCCTTCAGGGTCTCAGGCAAGAGACCCAGTACTTC
. | TRBJ1-4 | TRBV25-1 | . | CASSESSGYEKLFF | TGTGCCAGCAGTGAATCTAGCGGGTACGAAAAACTGTTTTTT
many | TRBJ1-4 | TRBV6-5 | . | CASSYDTREKLFF | TGTGCCAGCAGTTACGACACACGTGAAAAACTGTTTTTT
many | TRBJ1-5 | TRBV20-1 | . | CSASFGKQLSSNQPQHF | TGCAGTGCTAGTTTTGGGAAGCAACTTTCGAGCAATCAGCCCCAGCATTTT
many | TRBJ1-1 | TRBV7-2 | . | CASSLAEAFF | TGTGCCAGCAGCTTAGCTGAAGCTTTCTTT
many | TRBJ2-2 | TRBV7-9 | TRBD1 | CASSPGQGRAGELFF | TGTGCCAGCAGCCCCGGACAGGGTCGAGCCGGGGAGCTGTTTTTT
few | TRBJ2-5 | TRBV7-9 | TRBD1 | CASSLVGQGIQETQYF | TGTGCCAGCAGCTTGGTGGGACAGGGAATCCAAGAGACCCAGTACTTC
. | TRBJ2-7 | TRBV6-2/TRBV6-3 | . | CATSEREGYEQYF | TGTGCCACCAGTGAACGTGAAGGCTACGAGCAGTACTTC
many | TRBJ1-1 | TRBV20-1 | . | CSVLRGGWDTEAFF | TGCAGTGTCCTCAGAGGGGGGTGGGACACTGAAGCTTTCTTT
. | TRBJ2-2 | TRBV2 | . | CASGETLGRDTGELFF | TGTGCCAGCGGGGAGACACTAGGTCGCGACACCGGGGAGCTGTTTTTT
. | TRBJ2-3 | TRBV2 | TRBD2 | CASIRTSGSTDTQYF | TGTGCCAGCATCAGGACTAGCGGGAGCACAGATACGCAGTATTTT
. | TRBJ2-5 | TRBV7-7 | TRBD2 | CASASGGKETQYF | TGTGCTAGCGCGAGCGGGGGGAAAGAGACCCAGTACTTC
. | TRBJ2-7 | TRBV29-1 | . | CSARGRVPYEQYF | TGCAGCGCTCGGGGGCGCGTTCCCTACGAGCAGTACTTC
. | TRBJ1-6 | TRBV2 | TRBD1 | CATIRDRNSPLHF | TGTGCCACGATACGGGACAGAAATTCACCCCTCCACTTT
. | TRBJ1-1 | TRBV30 | . | CAWSPRSTEAFF | TGTGCCTGGAGCCCCCGGTCCACTGAAGCTTTCTTT
many | TRBJ1-5 | TRBV19 | . | CASSMGAGSNQPQHF | TGTGCCAGTAGTATGGGGGCAGGGAGCAATCAGCCCCAGCATTTT
. | TRBJ2-5 | TRBV12-3/TRBV12-4 | . | CASSLRGVGSHQPQYF | TGTGCCAGCAGTTTAAGGGGGGTAGGGTCGCATCAGCCCCAGTACTTC
many | TRBJ1-2 | TRBV15 | TRBD1 | CATSSVRQGIDYGYTF | TGTGCCACCAGCAGTGTCCGACAGGGGATCGACTATGGCTACACCTTC
many | TRBJ1-4 | TRBV20-1 | . | CSARGSGELFF | TGCAGTGCTAGAGGATCGGGGGAACTGTTTTTT
. | TRBJ2-5 | TRBV7-9 | TRBD2 | CASSDSGRGSLQETQYF | TGTGCCAGCAGCGATAGCGGGCGAGGGAGTTTGCAAGAGACCCAGTACTTC